These T cell receptor beta chains were read from a single sample in a study of CD8+CD57+ T cells in acquired aplastic anemia. TCRdb reanalysed the reads using MiXCR and keeps one entry per CDR3 protein. The table has around 140,000 distinct CDR3 sequences, 41% seen once. Sequenced material: sorted CD4+, CD8+, or CD8+CD57+ T cells (not recorded which) from PBMCs. Receptors were obtained from a human donor in good health, serving as a control. The conserved cysteine and the conserved F or W are not part of the CDR3 here.

J gene: TRBJ1-2
CDR3 length: 11
V gene: TRBV5-1
CDR3 protein: VSTGGALTGYT

J gene: TRBJ1-6
CDR3 length: 12
V gene: TRBV7-8
CDR3 protein: ASSMTQGGSPLH

J gene: TRBJ1-2
CDR3 length: 16
V gene: TRBV9
CDR3 protein: ASSVSTGTAFTNYGYT

J gene: TRBJ1-3
CDR3 length: 15
V gene: TRBV25-1
CDR3 protein: ASSELGTDTSGNTIY

J gene: TRBJ1-2
CDR3 length: 14
V gene: TRBV4-2
CDR3 protein: ASSQESGRVDYGYT

J gene: TRBJ2-7
CDR3 length: 12
V gene: TRBV12-3/TRBV12-4
CDR3 protein: ASSLGTSFNEQY

J gene: TRBJ2-3
CDR3 length: 14
V gene: TRBV6-2/TRBV6-3
CDR3 protein: ASSYSVGGLRDTQY

J gene: TRBJ1-1
CDR3 length: 13
V gene: TRBV7-3
CDR3 protein: ASSLGRNSNTEAF

J gene: TRBJ1-2
CDR3 length: 14
V gene: TRBV19
CDR3 protein: ASSTLSIRPLYGYT

J gene: TRBJ2-7
CDR3 length: 12
V gene: TRBV7-2
CDR3 protein: ASSLVGGGQWQY

J gene: TRBJ2-3
CDR3 length: 13
V gene: TRBV9
CDR3 protein: ASSVLSGNTDTQY

J gene: TRBJ1-2
CDR3 length: 11
V gene: TRBV10-2
CDR3 protein: ASSVTGVEGYT

J gene: TRBJ2-2
CDR3 length: 12
V gene: TRBV2
CDR3 protein: ASSEGGRTGELF

J gene: TRBJ2-7
CDR3 length: 11
V gene: TRBV6-1
CDR3 protein: ASSPGTPYEQY

J gene: TRBJ2-5
CDR3 length: 11
V gene: TRBV2
CDR3 protein: ASRGHGAETQY

J gene: TRBJ1-5
CDR3 length: 14
V gene: TRBV10-3
CDR3 protein: AISESIFGGNQPQH

J gene: TRBJ2-7
CDR3 length: 13
V gene: TRBV5-5
CDR3 protein: ASSLVPGADYEQY

J gene: TRBJ2-1
CDR3 length: 16
V gene: TRBV24-1
CDR3 protein: ATSARRPGLAENNEQF

J gene: TRBJ2-5
CDR3 length: 13
V gene: TRBV20-1
CDR3 protein: SARAWDRGQETQY

J gene: TRBJ1-1
CDR3 length: 12
V gene: TRBV20-1
CDR3 protein: SAREAGPNTEAF

J gene: TRBJ1-6
CDR3 length: 13
V gene: TRBV12-3/TRBV12-4
CDR3 protein: ASRTGSSYNSPLH

J gene: TRBJ2-1
CDR3 length: 12
V gene: TRBV6-1
CDR3 protein: ASRSWTSGSEQF

J gene: TRBJ2-3
CDR3 length: 13
V gene: TRBV24-1
CDR3 protein: ATSDFSRGADTQY

J gene: TRBJ2-1
CDR3 length: 13
V gene: TRBV7-9
CDR3 protein: ASSPFRTGNNEQF

J gene: TRBJ1-2
CDR3 length: 12
V gene: TRBV30
CDR3 protein: AWSVRGLSYGYT

J gene: TRBJ1-4
CDR3 length: 13
V gene: TRBV15
CDR3 protein: ATSFRVATNEKLF

J gene: TRBJ1-3
CDR3 length: 12
V gene: TRBV11-2
CDR3 protein: ASSRGGQGNTIY

J gene: TRBJ1-4
CDR3 length: 12
V gene: TRBV12-3/TRBV12-4
CDR3 protein: ASSPDRGVGKLF

J gene: TRBJ1-3
CDR3 length: 11
V gene: TRBV6-1
CDR3 protein: ASSDEGGNTIY

J gene: TRBJ2-5
CDR3 length: 14
V gene: TRBV10-1
CDR3 protein: ASSPGTSGIQETQY

J gene: TRBJ1-1
CDR3 length: 10
V gene: TRBV29-1
CDR3 protein: SVAGPNTEAF

J gene: TRBJ2-7
CDR3 length: 11
V gene: TRBV19
CDR3 protein: ASSVLAGGEQY

J gene: TRBJ2-1
CDR3 length: 13
V gene: TRBV24-1
CDR3 protein: ATSDSGLLYNEQF

J gene: TRBJ2-5
CDR3 length: 11
V gene: TRBV12-3/TRBV12-4
CDR3 protein: ASSLRRGETQY

J gene: TRBJ2-3
CDR3 length: 13
V gene: TRBV25-1
CDR3 protein: ASSIAGDGTDTQY

J gene: TRBJ1-1
CDR3 length: 13
V gene: TRBV11-3
CDR3 protein: ASSLDGGGNTEAF

J gene: TRBJ2-1
CDR3 length: 15
V gene: TRBV4-2
CDR3 protein: ASSQDHGLAGGEEEF

J gene: TRBJ1-6
CDR3 length: 13
V gene: TRBV28
CDR3 protein: ASSPRTAHHSPLH

J gene: TRBJ2-7
CDR3 length: 11
V gene: TRBV18
CDR3 protein: ASSPGTGYEQY

J gene: TRBJ1-2
CDR3 length: 14
V gene: TRBV11-2
CDR3 protein: ASSLLRDSKSYGYT

J gene: TRBJ2-5
CDR3 length: 12
V gene: TRBV20-1
CDR3 protein: SASGGNYQETQY

J gene: TRBJ1-3
CDR3 length: 11
V gene: TRBV2
CDR3 protein: ASSGGRGNTIY

J gene: TRBJ1-2
CDR3 length: 10
V gene: TRBV6-1
CDR3 protein: ASSGDRGGYT

J gene: TRBJ2-7
CDR3 length: 10
V gene: TRBV11-2
CDR3 protein: ASSYVPYEQY

J gene: TRBJ1-2
CDR3 length: 13
V gene: TRBV10-3
CDR3 protein: AISEGAGAFYGYT

J gene: TRBJ2-1
CDR3 length: 12
V gene: TRBV7-6
CDR3 protein: ASSPLLRDNEQF

J gene: TRBJ1-2
CDR3 length: 12
V gene: TRBV4-1
CDR3 protein: ASSQDQKNYGYT

J gene: TRBJ1-3
CDR3 length: 13
V gene: TRBV12-3/TRBV12-4
CDR3 protein: SSSFLQSSGNTIY

J gene: TRBJ2-3
CDR3 length: 13
V gene: TRBV24-1
CDR3 protein: ATRSNRAATDTQY

J gene: TRBJ2-7
CDR3 length: 13
V gene: TRBV5-1
CDR3 protein: ASSLEGGPSYEQY